The clone carrying this T cell receptor (beta chain) has a handful of counts. Its specificity is unknown. Using quantitative 5'-RACE with molecular barcodes, the authors made TCR beta libraries. Via MiXCR, TCRdb re-called the 5' RACE reads, giving one row per CDR3 protein. The table has 150,000 to 200,000 distinct CDR3 sequences, roughly 12% seen once. These data belong to a study of CD8 T cells in ankylosing spondylitis. Germline lookup yields CDR1 SEHNR and CDR2 FQNEAQ (reference sequence). Trimming took off 5 bases at V and 7 bases at J, with 8 bases between the two ends. CDR3 length: 11 amino acids. General study points: Disease-linked clones reportedly concentrated significantly in matched ankylosing spondylitis synovial fluid. Within ankylosing spondylitis blood, a TCR beta motif made up of seven to nine highly homologous variants appeared to be characteristic. CD8+ by phenotype, disease-linked clones were relatively rare in peripheral blood.

V usage is TRBV7-9 and J usage is TRBJ1-1, with D possibly matching TRBD1 (5 bases). The material sequenced was blood, either unsorted or a sorted T cell fraction (not recorded which). This TCR was sampled from a male donor with ankylosing spondylitis or in good health (not recorded which). CDR3 nucleotides: TGTGCCAGCAGCGGCACAGGTGAAGCTTTCTTT. As protein: CASSGTGEAFF. The full variable domain, rest sourced from reference TRBV7-9 and TRBJ1-1, is DTGVSQNPRHKITKRGQNVTFRCDPISEHNRLYWYRQTLGQGPEFLTYFQNEAQLEKSRLLSDRFSAERPKGSFSTLEIQRTEQGDSAMYLCASSGTGEAFFGQGTRLTVV.